These 18 T cell receptor beta chains were all obtained from the same sample, sequenced in a study of tumour-infiltrating T cells in Burkitt lymphoma. Assay: immunoSEQ multiplex PCR; the TCRdb copy retains only in-frame clones and omits some. This table holds 7,000 or so clones, about a sixth found once. The source material was tumor tissue. The receptors were gathered from a human donor with diffuse large B-cell lymphoma.

The chain has TRBV7-8 and TRBJ1-2; D may be TRBD1 (6 bases). Trimming removed 1 base at V and 7 bases at J, with 10 bases between. Per germline, CDR1 SGHVS and CDR2 FQNEAQ. CDR3 length equals 13 residues. CDR3 sequence reads: CASSLDQGFGYTF. The CDR3 DNA reads as TGTGCCAGCAGCTTAGACCAGGGGTTTGGCTACACCTTC.

This clone showed up just a few times. The chain combines TRBV18 with TRBJ2-7; D is perhaps TRBD2 (5 bases). Trimming took 2 bases from V and 7 from J, leaving 12 bases between them. The germline gives CDR1 KGHSH, CDR2 LQKENI. The CDR3 sequence is 13 residues long. The CDR3 DNA reads as TGTGCCAGCTCACCAGGCAGCCCGGGGGAGCAGTACTTC. Translation gives CASSPGSPGEQYF.

The table lists this clone with a few counts. The chain uses TRBV7-9 and TRBJ2-3, with 9 bases fitting TRBD2. This CDR3 spans 17 amino acids. In germline, CDR1 is SEHNR, CDR2 FQNEAQ (reference sequence). Germline trimming cut 0 bases from V and 5 bases from J; bases unmatched to any gene: 9. This chain's CDR3 is CASSLAIAGGTVDTQYF. CDR3 DNA sequence: TGTGCCAGCAGCTTAGCGATTGCGGGAGGGACCGTAGATACGCAGTATTTT. The variable domain in full, completed from reference TRBV7-9 and TRBJ2-3, reads DTGVSQNPRHKITKRGQNVTFRCDPISEHNRLYWYRQTLGQGPEFLTYFQNEAQLEKSRLLSDRFSAERPKGSFSTLEIQRTEQGDSAMYLCASSLAIAGGTVDTQYFGPGTRLTVL.

This chain connects TRBV20-1 to TRBJ1-5; D not resolved. The CDR3 covers 11 residues. The ends were cut back, 5 bases at V and 7 bases at J, with 9 bases in the middle. Germline V CDR1 and CDR2: DFQATT, SNEGSKA (reference sequence). The CDR3: CSAGVAQPQHF. The DNA of the CDR3 is TGCAGTGCTGGTGTTGCGCAGCCCCAGCATTTT.

The V call is TRBV7-2, the J call TRBJ1-1; TRBD1 agrees at 7 bases. The CDR3 sequence is 14 residues long. In germline, CDR1 is SGHTA, CDR2 FQGNSA. The junction had 9 bases not matched to a gene; V was cut back by 5 bases and J by 6 bases. For the CDR3, the DNA is TGTGCCAGCAGCGCCTTTTTAGGGGGCGCTGAAGCTTTCTTT. Translation: CASSAFLGGAEAFF. Using reference TRBV7-2 and TRBJ1-1 for the parts outside the CDR3, the full variable domain is GAGVSQSPSNKVTEKGKDVELRCDPISGHTALYWYRQSLGQGLEFLIYFQGNSAPDKSGLPSDRFSAERTGGSVSTLTIQRTQQEDSAVYLCASSAFLGGAEAFFGQGTRLTVV.

There are a few counts of this clone. This chain links TRBV7-9 with TRBJ2-3; D may be TRBD1 (6 bases). Trimming left V 5 bases short and J 2 bases short, with 17 bases between. Germline CDR1 is SEHNR and CDR2 is FQNEAQ (reference sequence). CDR3 length: 16 amino acids. The CDR3 is CASSPSHRDPTDTQYF. CDR3 in DNA: TGTGCCAGCAGCCCTAGTCACAGGGACCCCACAGATACGCAGTATTTT.

The V gene is TRBV27, the J gene TRBJ1-2, with a tentative D call TRBD1 (5 bases). Per germline, CDR1 MNHEY and CDR2 SMNVEV (reference sequence). The V end was cut by 5 bases, the J end by 2 bases, with 9 bases between. This CDR3 has 13 residues. The CDR3 coding sequence is TGTGCCAGCAGTGTGAGACAGAACTATGGCTACACCTTC. It specifies CASSVRQNYGYTF.

This clone was recorded once. The V call is TRBV19, the J call TRBJ2-4; D might be TRBD1 (5 bases). V was clipped by 3 bases and J by 8 bases, with 11 bases between them. The CDR3 runs 13 residues. The germline V gene has CDR1 LNHDA and CDR2 SQIVND (reference sequence). CDR3 sequence: CASSMAGADIQYF. CDR3 in DNA: TGTGCCAGTAGTATGGCTGGGGCCGACATTCAGTACTTC.

This clone has more than one count but fewer than ten. V is TRBV21-1 and J is TRBJ1-5. TRBV21-1 is termed a pseudogene. This CDR3 has 11 amino acids. This CDR3 reads CASPQEQPQHF. CDR3 in DNA: TGTGCCAGTCCGCAGGAGCAGCCCCAGCATTTT.

A word on this clone: At one end the junction does not follow the germline gene, possibly because of a read error. V is TRBV19 and J is TRBJ2-7; no clear D. The CDR3 loop spans 13 amino acids. The V gene's germline CDR1 is LNHDA and CDR2 SQIVND (reference sequence). CDR3 region: CANSIDLPYEQYF. CDR3 DNA: TGTGCCAATAGTATAGATTTGCCCTACGAGCAGTACTTC.

The rearrangement uses TRBV19 and TRBJ2-7; TRBD2 agrees at 12 bases. CDR1 and CDR2 from the germline V gene are LNHDA and SQIVND (reference sequence). The V and J ends lost 4 bases and 3 bases, in that order; junction bases with no gene match: 1. The CDR3 extends over 14 amino acids. The CDR3 region is CASSRTSGNYEQYF. CDR3 nucleotide sequence: TGTGCCAGTAGTAGGACTAGCGGGAACTACGAGCAGTACTTC.

The chain couples TRBV27 to TRBJ2-3; TRBD2 matches 13 bases. The CDR3 has 20 amino acids. With V trimmed by 3 bases and J by 0 bases, 12 bases remained unmatched. Germline CDR1 MNHEY, CDR2 SMNVEV (reference sequence). The CDR3 region is CASSFPPPGLAGSSTDTQYF. CDR3 DNA sequence: TGTGCCAGCAGTTTCCCGCCACCGGGACTAGCGGGATCTAGCACAGATACGCAGTATTTT.

V and J are TRBV7-3 and TRBJ2-1; TRBD2 agrees at 10 bases. There are 17 residues in the CDR3. Germline trimming cut 2 bases from V and 0 bases from J; bases unmatched to any gene: 4. Germline V lookup: CDR1 SGHTA, CDR2 FQGTGA. The CDR3 sequence: CASSLFASGSSYNEQFF. The CDR3 DNA sequence: TGTGCCAGCAGCTTATTTGCTAGCGGGAGCTCCTACAATGAGCAGTTCTTC.

A few counts support this clone. The chain joins TRBV21-1 to TRBJ1-2. TRBV21-1 is a listed pseudogene. This CDR3 comprises 11 residues. CDR3 in DNA: TGTGCCAGCAGCGAATTGATTTGTCACCCCTTC. Amino acid sequence: CASSELICHPF.

This CDR3 is CASSFAGSGLPKQFF. The CDR3 DNA reads TGCGCCAGCAGCTTTGCAGGGTCGGGGCTACCAAAGCAGTTCTTC. This chain joins TRBV5-1 and TRBJ2-1; TRBD1 or TRBD2 may be the D gene (5 bases each). The CDR3 extends over 15 amino acids. Germline V CDR1 and CDR2: SGHRS, YFSETQ. V lost 2 bases and J 11 bases, leaving 20 bases between the germline ends.

This clone was picked up a small number of times. This chain links TRBV7-9 with TRBJ2-1; unclear D gene. Germline lookup yields CDR1 SEHNR and CDR2 FQNEAQ (reference sequence). The V and J ends lost 6 bases and 8 bases respectively, with 14 bases between them. This CDR3 has 13 residues. The CDR3 coding sequence is TGTGCCAGCAGTTCACAACACCGACATGAGCAGTTCTTC. Its protein product is CASSSQHRHEQFF.

There are a few counts of this clone. The chain has TRBV2 and TRBJ2-7, with D uncertain. The germline V gene has CDR1 SNHLY and CDR2 FYNNEI. The CDR3 consists of 11 residues. V lost 5 bases, J lost 13 bases, and 15 bases lay in between. CDR3 DNA sequence: TGTGCCAGCAGTATCAGCGCCACCTCCTACTTC. It translates to CASSISATSYF.

The genes are TRBV5-8 and TRBJ1-5; D is unclear. Trimming left V 3 bases short and J 2 bases short, with 9 bases between. CDR1 and CDR2 from the germline V gene are SGHTS and YDEGEE. The CDR3 has 14 amino acids. The CDR3 DNA reads as TGTGCCAGCAGCTCGGTTAAGGGCAATCAGCCCCAGCATTTT. Residues: CASSSVKGNQPQHF.